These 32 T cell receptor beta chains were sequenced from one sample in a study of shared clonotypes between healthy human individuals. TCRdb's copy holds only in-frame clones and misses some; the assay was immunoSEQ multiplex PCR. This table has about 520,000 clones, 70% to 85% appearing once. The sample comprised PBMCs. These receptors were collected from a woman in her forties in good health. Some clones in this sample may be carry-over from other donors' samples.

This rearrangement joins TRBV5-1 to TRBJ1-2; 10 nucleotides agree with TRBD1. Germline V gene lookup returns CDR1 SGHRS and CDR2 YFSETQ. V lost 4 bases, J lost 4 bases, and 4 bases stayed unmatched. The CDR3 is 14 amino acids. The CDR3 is CASSRGQGFYGYTF. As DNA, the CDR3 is TGCGCCAGCAGCAGGGGACAGGGGTTCTATGGCTACACCTTC.

The CDR3 protein is CASSFSKNSDKLFF. The CDR3 nucleotides are TGTGCCAGCAGTTTCAGCAAGAATTCGGACAAACTGTTTTTT. The chain uses TRBV27 and TRBJ1-4; D is unresolved. Trimming cost V 3 bases and J 11 bases, with 16 bases left between them. The length of the CDR3 is 14 residues. Germline lookup yields CDR1 MNHEY and CDR2 SMNVEV (reference sequence).

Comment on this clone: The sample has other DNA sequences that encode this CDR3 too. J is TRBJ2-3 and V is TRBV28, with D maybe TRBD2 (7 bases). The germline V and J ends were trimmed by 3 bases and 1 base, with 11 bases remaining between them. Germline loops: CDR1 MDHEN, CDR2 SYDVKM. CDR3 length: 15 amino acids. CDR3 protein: CASSLGGGGTDTQYF. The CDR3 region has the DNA TGTGCCAGCAGTTTGGGAGGGGGAGGCACAGATACGCAGTATTTT.

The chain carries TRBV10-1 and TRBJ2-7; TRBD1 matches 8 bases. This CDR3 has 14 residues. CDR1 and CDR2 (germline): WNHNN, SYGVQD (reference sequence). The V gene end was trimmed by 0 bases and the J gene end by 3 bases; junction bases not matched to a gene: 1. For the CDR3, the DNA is TGCGCCAGCAGTGAGTCCGGGACAGGCTACGAGCAGTACTTC. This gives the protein CASSESGTGYEQYF.

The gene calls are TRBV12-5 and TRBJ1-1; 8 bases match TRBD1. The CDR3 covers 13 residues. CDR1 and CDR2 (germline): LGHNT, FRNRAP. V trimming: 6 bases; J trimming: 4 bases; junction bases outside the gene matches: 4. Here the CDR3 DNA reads TGTGCTAGTGGCCTCACAGGGGGCACTGAAGCTTTCTTT. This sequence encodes CASGLTGGTEAFF. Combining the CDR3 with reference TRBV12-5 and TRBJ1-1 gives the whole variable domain DARVTQTPRHKVTEMGQEVTMRCQPILGHNTVFWYRQTMMQGLELLAYFRNRAPLDDSGMPKDRFSAEMPDATLATLKIQPSEPRDSAVYFCASGLTGGTEAFFGQGTRLTVV.

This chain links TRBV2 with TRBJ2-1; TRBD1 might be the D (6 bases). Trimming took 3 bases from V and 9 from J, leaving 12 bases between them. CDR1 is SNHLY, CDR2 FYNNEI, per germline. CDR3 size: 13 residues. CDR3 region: CASSEEARGEQFF. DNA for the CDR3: TGTGCCAGCAGTGAGGAGGCCAGGGGTGAGCAGTTCTTC.

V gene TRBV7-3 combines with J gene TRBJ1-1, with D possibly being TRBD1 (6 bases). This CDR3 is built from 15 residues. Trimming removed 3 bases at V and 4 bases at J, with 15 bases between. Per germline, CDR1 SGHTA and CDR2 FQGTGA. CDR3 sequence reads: CASSFQKTGTTEAFF. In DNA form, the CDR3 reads TGTGCCAGCAGCTTTCAAAAAACAGGGACCACTGAAGCTTTCTTT.

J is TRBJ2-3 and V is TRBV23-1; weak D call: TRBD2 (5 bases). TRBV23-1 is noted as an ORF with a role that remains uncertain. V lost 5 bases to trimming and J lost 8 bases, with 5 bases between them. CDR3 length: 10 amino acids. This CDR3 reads CASSAGTQYF. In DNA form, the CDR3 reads TGCGCCAGCAGTGCGGGTACGCAGTATTTT.

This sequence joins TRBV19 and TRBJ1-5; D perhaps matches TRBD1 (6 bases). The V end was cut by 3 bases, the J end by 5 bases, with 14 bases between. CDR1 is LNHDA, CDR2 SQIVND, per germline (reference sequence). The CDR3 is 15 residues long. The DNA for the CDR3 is TGTGCCAGTAGTATTCAATCCTACAGGGATCAGCCCCAGCATTTT. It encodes CASSIQSYRDQPQHF.

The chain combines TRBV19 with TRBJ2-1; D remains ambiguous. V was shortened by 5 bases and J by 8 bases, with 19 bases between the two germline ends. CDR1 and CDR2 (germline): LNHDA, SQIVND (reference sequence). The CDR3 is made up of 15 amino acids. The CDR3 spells CASSVRTGPVDEQFF. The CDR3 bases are TGTGCCAGTAGTGTAAGGACCGGGCCGGTCGATGAGCAGTTCTTC. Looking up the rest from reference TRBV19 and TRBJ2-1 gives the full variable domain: DGGITQSPKYLFRKEGQNVTLSCEQNLNHDAMYWYRQDPGQGLRLIYYSQIVNDFQKGDIAEGYSVSREKKESFPLTVTSAQKNPTAFYLCASSVRTGPVDEQFFGPGTRLTVL.

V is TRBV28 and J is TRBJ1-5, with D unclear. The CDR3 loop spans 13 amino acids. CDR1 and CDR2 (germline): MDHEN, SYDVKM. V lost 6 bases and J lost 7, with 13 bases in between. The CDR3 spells CASSPRGEQPQHF. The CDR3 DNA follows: TGTGCCAGCAGCCCAAGAGGCGAGCAGCCCCAGCATTTT.

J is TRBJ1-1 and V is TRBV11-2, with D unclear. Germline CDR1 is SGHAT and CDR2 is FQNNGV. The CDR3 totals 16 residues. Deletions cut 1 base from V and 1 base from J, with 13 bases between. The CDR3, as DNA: TGTGCCAGCAGCTTAGGGCCCACCCGGCGGAACACTGAAGCTTTCTTT. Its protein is CASSLGPTRRNTEAFF.

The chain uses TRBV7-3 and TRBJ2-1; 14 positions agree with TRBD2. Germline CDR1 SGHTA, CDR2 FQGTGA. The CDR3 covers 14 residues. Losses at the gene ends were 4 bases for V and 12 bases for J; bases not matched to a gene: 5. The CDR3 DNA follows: TGTGCCAGCAGCTCCTCGGGACTAGCGGGAGCGCAGTTCTTC. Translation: CASSSSGLAGAQFF.

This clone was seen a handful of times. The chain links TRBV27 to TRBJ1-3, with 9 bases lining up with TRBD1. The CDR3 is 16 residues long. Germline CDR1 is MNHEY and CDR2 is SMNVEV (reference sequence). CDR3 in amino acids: CDHRGLLPPSGNTIYF. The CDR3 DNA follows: TGTGACCACAGGGGGCTACTACCACCCTCTGGAAACACCATATATTTT.

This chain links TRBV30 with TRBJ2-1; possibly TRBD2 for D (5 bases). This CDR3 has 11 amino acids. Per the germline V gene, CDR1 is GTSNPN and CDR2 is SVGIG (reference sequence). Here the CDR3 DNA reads TGTGCATTGGGAGCTACAAATGAGCAGTTCTTC. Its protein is CALGATNEQFF.

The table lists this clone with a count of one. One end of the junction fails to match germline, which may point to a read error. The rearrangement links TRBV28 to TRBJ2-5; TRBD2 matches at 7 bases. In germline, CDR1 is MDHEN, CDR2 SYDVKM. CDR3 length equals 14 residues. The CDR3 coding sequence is TGTGCCAGCAGTTTGAGCTCATTGCGGGAGACCCGGTACTTC. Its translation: CASSLSSLRETRYF.

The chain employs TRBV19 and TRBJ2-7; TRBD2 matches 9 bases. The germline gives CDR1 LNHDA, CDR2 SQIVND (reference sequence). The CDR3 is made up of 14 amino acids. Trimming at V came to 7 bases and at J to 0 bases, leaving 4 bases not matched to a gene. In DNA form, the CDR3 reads TGTGCCAGTAAGGAAGCGGGAGGCTCCTACGAGCAGTACTTC. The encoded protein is CASKEAGGSYEQYF.

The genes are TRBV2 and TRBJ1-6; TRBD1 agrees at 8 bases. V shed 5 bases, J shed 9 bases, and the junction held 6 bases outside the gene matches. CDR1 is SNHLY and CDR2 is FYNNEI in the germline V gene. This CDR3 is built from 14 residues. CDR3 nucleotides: TGTGCCAGCAGTCCCGGGACAGGAGGTTCACCCCTCCACTTT. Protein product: CASSPGTGGSPLHF.

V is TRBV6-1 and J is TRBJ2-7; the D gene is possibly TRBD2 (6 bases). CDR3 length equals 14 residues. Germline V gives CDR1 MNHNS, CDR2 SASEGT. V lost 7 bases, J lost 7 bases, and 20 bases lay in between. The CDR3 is CASMLSGGIGEQYF. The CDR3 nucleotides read TGTGCCAGCATGTTGTCAGGCGGGATCGGGGAGCAGTACTTC.

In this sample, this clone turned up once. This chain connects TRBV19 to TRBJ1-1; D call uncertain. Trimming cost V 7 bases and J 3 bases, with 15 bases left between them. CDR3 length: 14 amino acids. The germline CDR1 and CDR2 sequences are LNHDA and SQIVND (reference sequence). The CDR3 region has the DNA TGTGCCAGTACCCCCGTCGACGGATACACTGAAGCTTTCTTT. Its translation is CASTPVDGYTEAFF.

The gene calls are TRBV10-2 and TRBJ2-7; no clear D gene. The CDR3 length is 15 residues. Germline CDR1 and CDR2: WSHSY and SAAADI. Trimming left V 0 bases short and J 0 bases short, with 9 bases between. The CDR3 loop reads CASSESGGPSYEQYF. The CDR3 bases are TGCGCCAGCAGTGAGTCGGGTGGGCCCTCCTACGAGCAGTACTTC.

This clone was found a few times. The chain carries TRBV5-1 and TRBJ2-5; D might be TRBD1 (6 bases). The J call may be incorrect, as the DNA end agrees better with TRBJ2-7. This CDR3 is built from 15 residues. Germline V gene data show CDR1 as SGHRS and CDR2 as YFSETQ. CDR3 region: CASSLSRDTSYEQYF. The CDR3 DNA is TGCGCCAGCAGCTTAAGCCGGGACACCTCCTACGAGCAGTACTTC.

The CDR3 region is CASSQVGQETQYF. The DNA for the CDR3 is TGCGCCAGCAGCCAAGTTGGCCAAGAGACCCAGTACTTC. The chain couples TRBV4-1 to TRBJ2-5; D call uncertain. Per the germline V gene, CDR1 is MGHRA and CDR2 is YSYEKL. This CDR3 has 13 residues. V was clipped by 1 base and J by 1 base, with 4 bases between them.

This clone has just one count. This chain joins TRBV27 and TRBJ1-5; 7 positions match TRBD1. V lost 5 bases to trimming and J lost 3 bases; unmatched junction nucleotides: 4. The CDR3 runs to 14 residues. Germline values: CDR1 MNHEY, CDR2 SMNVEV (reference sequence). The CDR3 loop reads CASSTGTDNQPQHF. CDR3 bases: TGTGCCAGCAGTACCGGGACAGACAATCAGCCCCAGCATTTT.

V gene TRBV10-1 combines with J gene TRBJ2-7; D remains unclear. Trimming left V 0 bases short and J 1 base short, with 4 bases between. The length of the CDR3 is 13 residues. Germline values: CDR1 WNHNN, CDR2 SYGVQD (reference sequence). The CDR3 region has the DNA TGCGCCAGCAGTGAGTCTCGGTCCTACGAGCAGTACTTC. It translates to CASSESRSYEQYF.

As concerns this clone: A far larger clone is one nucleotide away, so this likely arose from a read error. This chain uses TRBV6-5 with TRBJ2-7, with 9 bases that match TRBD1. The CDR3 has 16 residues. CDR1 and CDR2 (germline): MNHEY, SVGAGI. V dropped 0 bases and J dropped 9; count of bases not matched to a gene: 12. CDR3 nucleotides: TGTGCCAGCAGTTACTCTCCCGGGACAGGGCTTGACGGGCAGTACTTC. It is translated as CASSYSPGTGLDGQYF.

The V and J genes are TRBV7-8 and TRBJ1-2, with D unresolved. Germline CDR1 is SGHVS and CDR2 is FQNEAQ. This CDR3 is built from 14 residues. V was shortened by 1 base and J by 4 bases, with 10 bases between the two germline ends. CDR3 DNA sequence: TGTGCCAGCAGCTTAGTTAAGGGCGGCTATGGCTACACCTTC. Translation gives CASSLVKGGYGYTF.

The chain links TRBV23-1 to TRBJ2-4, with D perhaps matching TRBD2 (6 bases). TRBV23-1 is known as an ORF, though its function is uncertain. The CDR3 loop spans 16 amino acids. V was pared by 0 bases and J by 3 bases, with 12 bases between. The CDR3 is CASSQSAWEVKNIQYF. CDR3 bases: TGCGCCAGCAGTCAATCTGCTTGGGAGGTCAAAAACATTCAGTACTTC.

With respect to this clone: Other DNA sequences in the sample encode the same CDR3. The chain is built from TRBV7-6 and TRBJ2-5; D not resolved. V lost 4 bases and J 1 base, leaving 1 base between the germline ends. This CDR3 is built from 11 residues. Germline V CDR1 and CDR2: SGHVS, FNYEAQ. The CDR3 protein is CASSSQETQYF. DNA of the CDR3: TGTGCCAGCAGCTCCCAAGAGACCCAGTACTTC. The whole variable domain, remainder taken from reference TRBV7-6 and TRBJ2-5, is GAGVSQSPRYKVTKRGQDVALRCDPISGHVSLYWYRQALGQGPEFLTYFNYEAQQDKSGLPNDRFSAERPEGSISTLTIQRTEQRDSAMYRCASSSQETQYFGPGTRLLVL.

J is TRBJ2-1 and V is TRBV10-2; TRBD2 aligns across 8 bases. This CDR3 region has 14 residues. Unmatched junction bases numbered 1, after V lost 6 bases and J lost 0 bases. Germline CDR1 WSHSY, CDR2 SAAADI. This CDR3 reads CASRSGGSYNEQFF. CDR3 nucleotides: TGCGCCAGCAGAAGCGGGGGCTCCTACAATGAGCAGTTCTTC.

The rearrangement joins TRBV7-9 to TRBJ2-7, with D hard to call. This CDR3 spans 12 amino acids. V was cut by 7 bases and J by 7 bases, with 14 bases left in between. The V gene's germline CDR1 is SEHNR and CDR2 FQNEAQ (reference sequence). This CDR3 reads CASIHQSGEQYF. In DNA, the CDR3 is TGTGCCAGCATTCACCAATCTGGGGAGCAGTACTTC.

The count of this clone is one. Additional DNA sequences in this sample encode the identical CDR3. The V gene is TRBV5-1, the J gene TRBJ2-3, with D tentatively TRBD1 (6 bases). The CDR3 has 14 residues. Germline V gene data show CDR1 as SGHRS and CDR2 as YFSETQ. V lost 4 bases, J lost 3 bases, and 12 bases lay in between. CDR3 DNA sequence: TGCGCCAGCAGCCCCGGACAGAATACAGATACGCAGTATTTT. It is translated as CASSPGQNTDTQYF. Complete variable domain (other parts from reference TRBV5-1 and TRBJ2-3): KAGVTQTPRYLIKTRGQQVTLSCSPISGHRSVSWYQQTPGQGLQFLFEYFSETQRNKGNFPGRFSGRQFSNSRSEMNVSTLELGDSALYLCASSPGQNTDTQYFGPGTRLTVL.